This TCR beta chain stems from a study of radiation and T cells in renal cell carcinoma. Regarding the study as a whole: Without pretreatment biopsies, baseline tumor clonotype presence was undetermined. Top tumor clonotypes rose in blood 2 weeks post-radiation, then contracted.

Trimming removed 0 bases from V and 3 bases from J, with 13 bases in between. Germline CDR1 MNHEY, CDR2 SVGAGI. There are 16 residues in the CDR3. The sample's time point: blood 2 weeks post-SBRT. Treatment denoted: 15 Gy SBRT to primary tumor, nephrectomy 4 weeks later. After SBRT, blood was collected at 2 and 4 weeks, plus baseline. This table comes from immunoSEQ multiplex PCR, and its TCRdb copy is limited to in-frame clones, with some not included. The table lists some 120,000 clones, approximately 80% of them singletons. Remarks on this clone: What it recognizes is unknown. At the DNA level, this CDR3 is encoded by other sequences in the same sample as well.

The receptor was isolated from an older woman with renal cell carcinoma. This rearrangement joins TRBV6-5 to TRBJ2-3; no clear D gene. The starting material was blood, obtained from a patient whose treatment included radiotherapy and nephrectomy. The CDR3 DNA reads TGTGCCAGCAGTTACTCGGGTGGCCTCAGGACAGATACGCAGTATTTT. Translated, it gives CASSYSGGLRTDTQYF.